These 15 T cell receptor beta chains were all obtained from the same sample, sequenced in a study of blood T cell repertoires in COVID-19. Libraries were prepared by immunoSEQ multiplex PCR; TCRdb keeps only in-frame clonotypes and omits some of them. The data show 30,000 to 35,000 clones, approximately 86% seen once. Sequencing was done on a sample of peripheral blood. These receptors were taken from a man between 65 and 85 years old with acute or convalescent COVID-19.

The rearrangement links TRBV13 to TRBJ2-1; tentatively, D is TRBD1 (6 bases). The CDR3 has 16 amino acids. With 2 bases removed from V and 7 bases from J, the gap between germline ends came to 18 bases. In germline, CDR1 is PRHDT, CDR2 FYEKMQ (reference sequence). The CDR3 nucleotides are TGTGCCAGCAGCTTAATTCCGACAGGCGGAGAAAATGAGCAGTTCTTC. Its translation: CASSLIPTGGENEQFF.

This clone was counted a single time. The rearrangement links TRBV18 to TRBJ1-2, with 8 bases lining up with TRBD1. V lost 0 bases, J lost 6 bases, and 3 bases stayed unmatched. CDR3 size: 14 residues. CDR1 and CDR2 (germline): KGHSH, LQKENI. The CDR3 DNA is TGTGCCAGCTCACCACCGACAGGGGAGCATGGCTACACCTTC. This gives the protein CASSPPTGEHGYTF.

The chain employs TRBV10-2 and TRBJ2-2; D is perhaps TRBD2 (7 bases). The CDR3 is 15 residues long. Trimming cost V 7 bases and J 3 bases, with 15 bases left between them. CDR1 WSHSY and CDR2 SAAADI come from the germline V gene. CDR3 loop: CASISGGFYTGELFF. CDR3 DNA sequence: TGCGCCAGCATATCGGGGGGCTTTTACACCGGGGAGCTGTTTTTT.

This chain joins TRBV5-1 and TRBJ2-2; the match to TRBD1 covers 7 bases. The trim removed 2 bases at V and 1 base at J, leaving 5 bases unmatched. CDR3 length: 16 residues. The germline V gene has CDR1 SGHRS and CDR2 YFSETQ. The CDR3 region is CASSFTGQRNTGELFF. The CDR3 nucleotides read TGCGCCAGCAGCTTTACGGGACAGAGGAACACCGGGGAGCTGTTTTTT.

The J gene is TRBJ2-2, the V gene TRBV18, with D perhaps TRBD1 (6 bases). The germline V gene encodes CDR1 KGHSH and CDR2 LQKENI. With 4 bases removed from V and 3 bases from J, the gap between germline ends came to 9 bases. The CDR3 runs 14 residues. Here the CDR3 DNA reads TGTGCCAGCTCACTATACAGGGACACCGGGGAGCTGTTTTTT. Its translation is CASSLYRDTGELFF.

The chain uses TRBV7-2 and TRBJ2-1, with 12 bases identical to TRBD2. The junction had 3 bases not matched to a gene; V was cut back by 8 bases and J by 7 bases. The CDR3 has 13 amino acids. CDR1 is SGHTA and CDR2 is FQGNSA in the germline V gene. Here the CDR3 DNA reads TGTGCCAGCTCTAGCGGGAGGGGGAATGAGCAGTTCTTC. Protein: CASSSGRGNEQFF.

The chain couples TRBV21-1 to TRBJ2-7; the table's TRBD1 call for D was not verified on the DNA. TRBV21-1 is a pseudogene segment. The CDR3 length is 16 residues. The CDR3 reads CASSTRQGQRTYEQYF. The CDR3 nucleotides read TGTGCCAGCAGCACCCGACAGGGACAGCGTACCTACGAGCAGTACTTC.

This clone has just a few counts. This chain links TRBV24-1 with TRBJ2-7; D possibly corresponds to TRBD1 (5 bases). V gave up 0 bases and J gave up 3 bases, with 14 bases separating them. CDR3 length: 16 residues. Per germline, CDR1 KGHDR and CDR2 SFDVKD. The CDR3 loop is CATSDLTGGPSYEQYF. DNA of the CDR3: TGTGCCACCAGTGATTTGACAGGCGGTCCGAGCTACGAGCAGTACTTC.

This chain uses TRBV5-4 with TRBJ2-5; D is possibly TRBD2 (7 bases). This CDR3 is 15 amino acids long. Between the trimmed V and J ends, which lost 6 bases and 3 bases, there was a span of 18 bases. Germline V gene lookup returns CDR1 SGHNT and CDR2 YYREEE (reference sequence). The CDR3 reads CASTKGGAREETQYF. The CDR3 DNA sequence: TGTGCCAGCACCAAAGGGGGGGCCAGGGAAGAGACCCAGTACTTC.

V gene TRBV19 combines with J gene TRBJ2-6, with D possibly TRBD1 on 6 matching bases. The germline V gene has CDR1 LNHDA and CDR2 SQIVND (reference sequence). The CDR3 is 15 residues long. V dropped 3 bases and J dropped 2 bases, with 8 bases sitting between them. The CDR3 protein is CASSIQGTGANVLTF. The CDR3 nucleotides read TGTGCCAGTAGTATTCAGGGGACTGGGGCCAACGTCCTGACTTTC.

This clone was seen a single time. The CDR3 DNA reads TGTGCCAGCTCACTACCCGGGACAGGGGGGAACAACGTCCTGACTTTC. Translating it yields CASSLPGTGGNNVLTF. The V gene is TRBV18, the J gene TRBJ2-6, with 11 bases fitting TRBD1. The CDR3 loop spans 16 amino acids. Germline V gene lookup returns CDR1 KGHSH and CDR2 LQKENI. V gave up 4 bases and J gave up 9 bases; unmatched junction bases: 8.

This chain uses TRBV7-2 with TRBJ2-3, with D possibly being TRBD2 (5 bases). The CDR3 has 17 residues. The V and J ends lost 5 bases and 0 bases respectively, with 18 bases between them. Germline V gene data show CDR1 as SGHTA and CDR2 as FQGNSA. Written as DNA, the CDR3 is TGTGCCAGCAGCCCTTTTCGCGGAGGTCCTAGCACAGATACGCAGTATTTT. This sequence encodes CASSPFRGGPSTDTQYF.

V gene TRBV6-5 combines with J gene TRBJ1-2; 7 bases agree with TRBD1. The germline gives CDR1 MNHEY, CDR2 SVGAGI. CDR3 length equals 13 residues. V lost 6 bases, J lost 8 bases, and 9 bases stayed unmatched. The CDR3 here is CASRDTGVQGYTF. The DNA for the CDR3 is TGTGCCAGCAGAGATACAGGGGTGCAAGGCTACACCTTC.

This sequence joins TRBV4-3 and TRBJ2-1; D not certain. V lost 0 bases and J lost 4, with 10 bases in between. In germline, CDR1 is LGHNA, CDR2 YSLEER. The CDR3 is made up of 15 amino acids. The CDR3 loop is CASSQELARYNEQFF. As DNA, the CDR3 is TGCGCCAGCAGCCAAGAGCTGGCAAGATACAATGAGCAGTTCTTC.

The V gene is TRBV30, the J gene TRBJ1-1, with D possibly TRBD1 on 6 matching bases. Germline V gives CDR1 GTSNPN, CDR2 SVGIG (reference sequence). With 4 bases removed from V and 1 base from J, the gap between germline ends came to 16 bases. The CDR3 covers 15 residues. The CDR3 region is CAWNRDTASNTEAFF. In DNA, the CDR3 is TGTGCCTGGAACCGGGACACGGCCTCGAACACTGAAGCTTTCTTT.